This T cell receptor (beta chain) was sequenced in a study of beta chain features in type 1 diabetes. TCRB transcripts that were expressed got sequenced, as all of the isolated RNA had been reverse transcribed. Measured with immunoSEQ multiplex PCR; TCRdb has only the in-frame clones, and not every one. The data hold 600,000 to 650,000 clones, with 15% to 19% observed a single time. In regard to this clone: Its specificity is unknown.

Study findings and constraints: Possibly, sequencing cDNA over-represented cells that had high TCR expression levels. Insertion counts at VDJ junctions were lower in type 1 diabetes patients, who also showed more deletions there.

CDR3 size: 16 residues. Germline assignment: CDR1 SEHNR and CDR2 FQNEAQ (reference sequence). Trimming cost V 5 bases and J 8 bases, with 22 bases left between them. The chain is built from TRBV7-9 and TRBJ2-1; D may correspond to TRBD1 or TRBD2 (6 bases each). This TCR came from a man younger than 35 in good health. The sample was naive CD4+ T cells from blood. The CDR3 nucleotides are TGTGCCAGCAGCCCCCTCCGGGGGCAGGGGCAGGATGAGCAGTTCTTC. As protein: CASSPLRGQGQDEQFF.